The 15 T cell receptor beta chains given below trace back to one sample, sequenced in a study of cytomegalovirus exposure and HLA in healthy donors. Amplification used 60 Vbeta primers and 13 Jbeta primers. The protocol was immunoSEQ multiplex PCR, while the TCRdb copy is restricted to in-frame clones and leaves out a portion. The data show about 83,000 clones, with about 81% seen just once and about 4% held by the top ten. Source material: PBMCs. The origin of the receptors is a man aged 55 to 70 in good health and CMV-seronegative.

This chain links TRBV6-5 with TRBJ1-4; D not certain. V lost 2 bases and J 7 bases, leaving 11 bases between the germline ends. This CDR3 is 14 amino acids long. From germline, CDR1 is MNHEY and CDR2 SVGAGI. The CDR3 loop is CASSYAPTGEKLFF. CDR3 coding DNA: TGTGCCAGCAGTTACGCTCCGACGGGTGAAAAACTGTTTTTT.

This rearrangement joins TRBV6-5 to TRBJ2-5; 12 positions agree with TRBD1. CDR1 is MNHEY and CDR2 is SVGAGI in the germline V gene. Trimming at V came to 7 bases and at J to 10 bases, leaving 7 bases not matched to a gene. This CDR3 is built from 13 residues. CDR3 coding DNA: TGTGCCAGCACGCCCGGGACAGGGGGCATCCAGTACTTC. This sequence encodes CASTPGTGGIQYF.

This clone was found a few times. This rearrangement joins TRBV10-3 to TRBJ1-5, with 8 bases matching TRBD1. V lost 6 bases to trimming and J lost 4 bases; unmatched junction nucleotides: 5. The CDR3 is made up of 14 amino acids. Germline assignment: CDR1 ENHRY and CDR2 SYGVKD. The CDR3 nucleotides are TGTGCCATCAGCATGACAGGGGAGAATCAGCCCCAGCATTTT. It specifies CAISMTGENQPQHF.

About this clone: An end of the junction differs from the germline gene, which may be a read error. The chain carries TRBV9 and TRBJ2-1, with 7 nucleotides matching TRBD2. CDR3 length: 15 amino acids. Germline assignment: CDR1 SGDLS and CDR2 YYNGEE. In DNA form, the CDR3 reads TGTGCCGGCAGCGTAGGCGGGAGCTCCTACAATGAGCAGTTCTTC. Protein sequence: CAGSVGGSSYNEQFF.

The chain uses TRBV9 and TRBJ1-4, with 7 positions matching TRBD1. There are 16 residues in the CDR3. CDR1 SGDLS and CDR2 YYNGEE come from the germline V gene. J lost 5 bases, V lost 0 bases, and 7 bases had no gene match. CDR3 region: CASSVDGQASNEKLFF. DNA for the CDR3: TGTGCCAGCAGCGTAGACGGACAGGCGTCGAATGAAAAACTGTTTTTT.

The table lists this clone with a few counts. V and J are TRBV5-1 and TRBJ2-1; 9 bases are shared with TRBD2. The CDR3 contains 13 residues. Germline CDR1 and CDR2: SGHRS and YFSETQ. Trimming at V came to 2 bases and at J to 10 bases, leaving 4 bases not matched to a gene. CDR3: CASSLRTSDEQFF. The CDR3, as DNA: TGCGCCAGCAGCTTACGGACTAGCGACGAGCAGTTCTTC.

The chain carries TRBV30 and TRBJ2-3; 8 nucleotides line up with TRBD2. J lost 2 bases, V lost 5 bases, and 12 bases had no gene match. The germline gives CDR1 GTSNPN, CDR2 SVGIG (reference sequence). This CDR3 is 16 amino acids long. The CDR3 DNA reads TGTGCCTGGGAACCTCGGGATAGCGGGGTCACAGATACGCAGTATTTT. Translation: CAWEPRDSGVTDTQYF.

This clone was found a few times. The rearrangement joins TRBV4-2 to TRBJ1-1; TRBD1 is a possible D gene (5 bases). Germline CDR1 is LGHNA and CDR2 is YNFKEQ. The CDR3 covers 15 residues. Trimming removed 1 base from V and 1 base from J, with 10 bases in between. The CDR3: CASSQGLRENTEAFF. CDR3 coding DNA: TGTGCCAGCAGCCAAGGTCTCAGGGAGAACACTGAAGCTTTCTTT.

The chain couples TRBV7-8 to TRBJ2-7, with D possibly matching TRBD1 (6 bases). V lost 5 bases and J lost 3, with 14 bases in between. The CDR3 loop spans 14 amino acids. Germline values: CDR1 SGHVS, CDR2 FQNEAQ. DNA of the CDR3: TGTGCCAGCAGCGCTGGGAGAGGGGGCTACGAGCAGTACTTC. Translated, it gives CASSAGRGGYEQYF.

The chain carries TRBV6-1 and TRBJ2-7; 9 bases agree with TRBD1. Trimming removed 2 bases from V and 1 base from J; junction bases left unmatched: 6. The CDR3 is 16 amino acids. CDR1 and CDR2 (germline): MNHNS, SASEGT. CDR3 DNA: TGTGCCAGCAGTGAAAGTACGGGACAGGGTTCCTACGAGCAGTACTTC. Protein: CASSESTGQGSYEQYF.

This clone was observed a handful of times. The junction does not match germline at one end; this may be a read error. This chain links TRBV6-5 with TRBJ1-2; TRBD1 matches at 8 bases. The CDR3 has 15 residues. The V gene's germline CDR1 is MNHEY and CDR2 SVGAGI. CDR3 loop: CASSVDWEHRGREAF. CDR3 coding DNA: TGTGCCAGCAGTGTAGATTGGGAACACAGGGGGAGGGAGGCCTTC.

This rearrangement joins TRBV7-9 to TRBJ2-7, with 8 bases identical to TRBD1. Looked up from germline, CDR1 is SEHNR and CDR2 is FQNEAQ (reference sequence). V shed 4 bases and J 6 bases; nucleotides not matched to a gene: 11. This CDR3 contains 15 residues. This CDR3 reads CASSSGQAPIAEQYF. The DNA of the CDR3 is TGTGCCAGCAGCTCGGGACAGGCCCCGATTGCCGAGCAGTACTTC. Full variable domain (rest looked up from reference TRBV7-9 and TRBJ2-7): DTGVSQNPRHKITKRGQNVTFRCDPISEHNRLYWYRQTLGQGPEFLTYFQNEAQLEKSRLLSDRFSAERPKGSFSTLEIQRTEQGDSAMYLCASSSGQAPIAEQYFGPGTRLTVT.

V usage is TRBV5-5 and J usage is TRBJ2-7; TRBD1 agrees at 7 bases. Losses at the gene ends were 4 bases for V and 4 bases for J; bases not matched to a gene: 8. Germline lookup yields CDR1 SGHKS and CDR2 YYEKEE (reference sequence). The CDR3 extends over 14 amino acids. This CDR3 reads CASSLTGLPYEQYF. The CDR3 nucleotides are TGTGCCAGCAGCCTGACAGGGCTTCCTTACGAGCAGTACTTC.

The chain employs TRBV5-1 and TRBJ1-3; D is uncertain. Trimming left V 2 bases short and J 0 bases short, with 6 bases between. Germline-derived CDR1 and CDR2 are SGHRS and YFSETQ. This CDR3 has 14 amino acids. The CDR3 is CASSLDSSGNTIYF. DNA of the CDR3: TGCGCCAGCAGCTTAGATAGCTCTGGAAACACCATATATTTT.

The chain carries TRBV7-2 and TRBJ1-1, with no clear D. This CDR3 comprises 12 residues. Germline V gene lookup returns CDR1 SGHTA and CDR2 FQGNSA. V lost 8 bases, J lost 5 bases, and 12 bases lay in between. The CDR3 protein is CASGRLRTEAFF. The CDR3 nucleotides are TGTGCCAGCGGGCGTCTGAGAACTGAAGCTTTCTTT.